This entry concerns a single T cell receptor (beta chain). Its cognate antigen is unknown. Germline V gene lookup returns CDR1 MGHDK and CDR2 SYGVNS. This CDR3 comprises 19 residues. J lost 2 bases, V lost 2 bases, and 12 bases had no gene match. The authors ran a second PCR of about 7 to 11 cycles using a sample-barcoded 5' primer and a J-beta primer mix. Each cDNA was tagged by a template-switch adaptor containing 12 random nucleotides. Per-sample output comprised a minimum of 2.5 million paired-end reads containing CDR3. TCRdb redid the calling of the 5' RACE reads with MiXCR, one entry per CDR3 protein. The data contain nearly 800,000 distinct CDR3 sequences, around 50% of them seen just once; the ten biggest clones take up roughly 25%. These data belong to a study of blood T cells in healthy people across ages. Study-wide results and limits: It was found that TCR beta diversity correlated strongly with the percentage of naive T cells. Per million T cells, the diversity of TCR beta decreased roughly linearly as age advanced.

The source is a man aged 35-49 years in good health. This sequence joins TRBV25-1 and TRBJ2-7, with 13 nucleotides matching TRBD2. The sequenced sample was blood. As DNA, the CDR3 is TGTGCCAGCAGTGAAAGGACTAGCGGGAGTGAACTTATTCCCTACGAGCAGTACTTC. This codes for CASSERTSGSELIPYEQYF.